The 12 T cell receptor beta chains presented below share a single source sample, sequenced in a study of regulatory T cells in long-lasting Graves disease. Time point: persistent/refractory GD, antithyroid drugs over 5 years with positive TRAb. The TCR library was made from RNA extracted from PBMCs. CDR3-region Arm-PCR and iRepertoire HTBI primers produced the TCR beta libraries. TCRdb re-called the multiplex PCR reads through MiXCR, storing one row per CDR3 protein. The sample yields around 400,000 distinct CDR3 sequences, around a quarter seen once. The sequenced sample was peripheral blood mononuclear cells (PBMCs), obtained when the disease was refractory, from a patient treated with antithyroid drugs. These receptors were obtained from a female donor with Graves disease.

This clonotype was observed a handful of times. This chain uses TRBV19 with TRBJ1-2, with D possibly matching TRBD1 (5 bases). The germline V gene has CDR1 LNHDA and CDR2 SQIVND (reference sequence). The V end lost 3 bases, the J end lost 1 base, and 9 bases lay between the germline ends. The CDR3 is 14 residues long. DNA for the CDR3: TGTGCCAGTAGTATGGGGCAGGGTAACTATGGCTACACCTTC. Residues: CASSMGQGNYGYTF.

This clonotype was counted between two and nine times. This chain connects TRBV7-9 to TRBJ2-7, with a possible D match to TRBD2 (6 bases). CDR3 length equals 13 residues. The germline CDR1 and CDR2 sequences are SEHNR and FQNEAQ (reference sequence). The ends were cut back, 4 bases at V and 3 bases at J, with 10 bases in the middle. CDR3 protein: CASSSLAFYEQYF. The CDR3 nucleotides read TGTGCCAGCAGCTCACTAGCTTTCTACGAGCAGTACTTC.

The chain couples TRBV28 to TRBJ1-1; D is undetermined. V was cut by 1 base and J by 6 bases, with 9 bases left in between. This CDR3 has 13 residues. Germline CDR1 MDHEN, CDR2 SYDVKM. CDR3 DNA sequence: TGTGCCAGCAGTTTATTATCGGGGTCTGAAGCTTTCTTT. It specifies CASSLLSGSEAFF.

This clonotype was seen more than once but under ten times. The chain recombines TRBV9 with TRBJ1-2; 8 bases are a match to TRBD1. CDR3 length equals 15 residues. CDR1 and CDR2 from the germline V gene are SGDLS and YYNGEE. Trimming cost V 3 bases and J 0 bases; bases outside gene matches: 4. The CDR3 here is CASSETGGANYGYTF. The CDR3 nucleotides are TGTGCCAGCAGCGAAACAGGGGGAGCTAACTATGGCTACACCTTC.

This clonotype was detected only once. CDR3 residues: CASSISVRSPLHF. In nucleotides, the CDR3 is TGTGCCAGTAGTATATCGGTTCGTTCACCCCTCCACTTT. The chain uses TRBV19 and TRBJ1-6, with unresolved D. Germline V gives CDR1 LNHDA, CDR2 SQIVND (reference sequence). The CDR3 totals 13 residues. V was shortened by 2 bases and J by 9 bases, with 8 bases between the two germline ends.

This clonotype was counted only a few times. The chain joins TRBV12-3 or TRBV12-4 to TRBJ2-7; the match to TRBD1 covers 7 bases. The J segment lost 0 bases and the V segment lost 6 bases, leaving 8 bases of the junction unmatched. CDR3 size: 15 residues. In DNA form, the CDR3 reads TGTGCCAGCAGGCCCTCGGGACAGAACTCCTACGAGCAGTACTTC. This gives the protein CASRPSGQNSYEQYF.

CDR3 sequence (DNA): TGTGCCAGCAGCCAAGGACCTGAGAGATATACGCAGTATTTT. Translated, it gives CASSQGPERYTQYF. The chain recombines TRBV9 with TRBJ2-5; unclear D gene. The tail of the sequence fits TRBJ2-3 better, so the J call may be wrong. This CDR3 is built from 14 residues. Germline V lookup: CDR1 SGDLS, CDR2 YYNGEE.

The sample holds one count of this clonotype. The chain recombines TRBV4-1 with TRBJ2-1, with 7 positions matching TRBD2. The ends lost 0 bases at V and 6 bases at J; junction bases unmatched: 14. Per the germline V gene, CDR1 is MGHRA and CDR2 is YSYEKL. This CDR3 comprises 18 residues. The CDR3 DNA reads TGCGCCAGCAGCCAAGATCCACGGGGAGCGGGAATCGGCAATGAGCAGTTCTTC. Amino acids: CASSQDPRGAGIGNEQFF.

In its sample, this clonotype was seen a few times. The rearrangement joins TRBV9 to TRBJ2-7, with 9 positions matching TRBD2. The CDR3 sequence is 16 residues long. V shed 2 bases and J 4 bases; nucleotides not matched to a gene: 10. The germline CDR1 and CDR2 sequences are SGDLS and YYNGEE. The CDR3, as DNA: TGTGCCAGCAGCGTGGCGGGCGGGAGGGTCGAATACGAGCAGTACTTC. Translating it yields CASSVAGGRVEYEQYF.

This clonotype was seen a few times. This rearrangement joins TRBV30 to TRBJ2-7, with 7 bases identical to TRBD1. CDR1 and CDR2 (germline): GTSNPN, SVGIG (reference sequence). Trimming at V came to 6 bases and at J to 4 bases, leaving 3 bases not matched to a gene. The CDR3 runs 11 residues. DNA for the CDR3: TGTGCCTGCGGGGACAGATACGAGCAGTACTTC. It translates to CACGDRYEQYF.

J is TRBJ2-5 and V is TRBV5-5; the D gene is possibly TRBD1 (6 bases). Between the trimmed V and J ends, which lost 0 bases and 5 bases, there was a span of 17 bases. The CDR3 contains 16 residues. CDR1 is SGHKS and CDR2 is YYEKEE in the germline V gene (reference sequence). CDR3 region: CASSLEWGPPRETQYF. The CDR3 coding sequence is TGTGCCAGCAGCTTGGAATGGGGGCCCCCCCGGGAGACCCAGTACTTC. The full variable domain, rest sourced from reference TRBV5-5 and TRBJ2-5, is DAGVTQSPTHLIKTRGQQVTLRCSPISGHKSVSWYQQVLGQGPQFIFQYYEKEERGRGNFPDRFSARQFPNYSSELNVNALLLGDSALYLCASSLEWGPPRETQYFGPGTRLLVL.

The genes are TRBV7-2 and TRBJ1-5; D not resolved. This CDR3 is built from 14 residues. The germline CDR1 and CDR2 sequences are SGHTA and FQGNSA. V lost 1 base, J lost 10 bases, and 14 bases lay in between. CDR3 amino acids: CASSLGSRAQPQHF. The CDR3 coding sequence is TGTGCCAGCAGCTTAGGTTCGAGGGCTCAACCCCAGCATTTT.